The 24 T cell receptor beta chains below all came from one sample that was sequenced in a study of spatial heterogeneity in lung cancer. Using its own MiXCR run on the 5' RACE reads, TCRdb lists one record per CDR3 protein. Here the sample spans 28,000 or so distinct CDR3 sequences, 9.5% to 15% being singletons. The sample's time point: sample taken at primary tumor resection. Material for sequencing was whole RNA from tumor, nontumor lung or frozen PBMC, left unsorted. Sample: PBMCs, taken at surgery. The receptors were gathered from a female donor with early-stage non-small cell lung cancer.

J is TRBJ2-3 and V is TRBV7-2; D may match TRBD1 or TRBD2 (6 bases each). V was pared by 5 bases and J by 3 bases, with 18 bases between. Germline lookup yields CDR1 SGHTA and CDR2 FQGNSA. This CDR3 is built from 16 residues. The CDR3 nucleotides read TGTGCCAGCAGCCCCTTTACGTCGGGGGCGACAGATACGCAGTATTTT. It codes for CASSPFTSGATDTQYF.

This clonotype was counted ten times or more. The chain has TRBV19 and TRBJ1-5; 9 bases align to TRBD1. CDR1 and CDR2 from the germline V gene are LNHDA and SQIVND (reference sequence). This CDR3 has 16 residues. V lost 8 bases, J lost 2 bases, and 10 bases stayed unmatched. The CDR3 DNA follows: TGTGCCAGTGCCCCGGACAGGGGACGGGGCAATCAGCCCCAGCATTTT. Translation: CASAPDRGRGNQPQHF.

In this sample, this clonotype turned up many times. This chain links TRBV18 with TRBJ1-2, with TRBD1 as a possible D gene (6 bases). This CDR3 has 14 amino acids. Trimming stripped 5 bases from V and 7 bases from J, with 17 bases between. The germline CDR1 and CDR2 sequences are KGHSH and LQKENI. The CDR3 loop reads CASSSSQGSSGYTF. For the CDR3, the DNA is TGTGCCAGCTCATCATCCCAGGGGTCTTCTGGCTACACCTTC.

This chain joins TRBV4-3 and TRBJ2-5, with D hard to call. Per the germline V gene, CDR1 is LGHNA and CDR2 is YSLEER. The length of the CDR3 is 14 residues. V gave up 0 bases and J gave up 5 bases, with 10 bases separating them. The CDR3 protein is CASSQDRRPETQYF. CDR3 sequence (DNA): TGCGCCAGCAGCCAAGATCGTCGGCCGGAGACCCAGTACTTC.

This rearrangement joins TRBV19 to TRBJ1-6; a weak D match, TRBD1 (5 bases). This CDR3 is built from 14 residues. From germline, CDR1 is LNHDA and CDR2 SQIVND (reference sequence). The V end was cut by 4 bases, the J end by 9 bases, with 13 bases between. The CDR3 here is CASSTGGLSSPLHF. For the CDR3, the DNA is TGTGCCAGTAGTACGGGGGGTCTGTCTTCACCCCTCCACTTT.

This clonotype was detected many times. V is TRBV7-2 and J is TRBJ2-7, with 11 nucleotides matching TRBD2. The V gene's germline CDR1 is SGHTA and CDR2 FQGNSA. The J segment lost 3 bases and the V segment lost 3 bases, leaving 4 bases of the junction unmatched. The CDR3 length is 15 residues. In nucleotides, the CDR3 is TGTGCCAGCAGCTTCACTAGCGGGGGTGGCTACGAGCAGTACGTC. This gives the protein CASSFTSGGGYEQYV.

This clonotype has ten or more counts. J is TRBJ1-2 and V is TRBV7-9; D is possibly TRBD1 (5 bases). CDR3 length: 12 amino acids. The V end was cut by 8 bases, the J end by 1 base, with 8 bases between. Germline V lookup: CDR1 SEHNR, CDR2 FQNEAQ (reference sequence). The CDR3 reads CASGGRNYGYTF. As DNA, the CDR3 is TGTGCCAGCGGGGGACGTAACTATGGCTACACCTTC.

This clonotype was observed at least ten times. The gene calls are TRBV27 and TRBJ1-5; TRBD1 is a possible D gene (6 bases). The CDR3 runs 12 residues. Germline CDR1 and CDR2: MNHEY and SMNVEV (reference sequence). The ends were cut back, 8 bases at V and 5 bases at J, with 10 bases in the middle. CDR3 coding DNA: TGTGCCAGCGGGGGACATCATCAGCCCCAGCATTTT. Its translation is CASGGHHQPQHF.

This clonotype has a single count. Here the CDR3 reads CASMFRSGANVLTF. In DNA, the CDR3 is TGTGCCAGCATGTTCCGCTCTGGGGCCAACGTCCTGACTTTC. V is TRBV5-6 and J is TRBJ2-6; D is undetermined. Germline values: CDR1 SGHDT, CDR2 YYEEEE. Trimming pared 6 bases from V and 0 bases from J, leaving 7 bases between. The length of the CDR3 is 14 residues.

V gene TRBV7-8 combines with J gene TRBJ2-5; D is uncertain. The CDR3 consists of 13 residues. Germline V lookup: CDR1 SGHVS, CDR2 FQNEAQ. The V and J ends lost 5 bases and 1 base respectively, with 8 bases between them. The chain's CDR3 is CASSATTQETQYF. The DNA of the CDR3 is TGTGCCAGCAGCGCAACTACCCAAGAGACCCAGTACTTC.

This clonotype has only a few counts. The chain combines TRBV28 with TRBJ1-5; TRBD1 is a possible D gene (5 bases). The germline V gene has CDR1 MDHEN and CDR2 SYDVKM. The length of the CDR3 is 16 residues. V was cut by 7 bases and J by 1 base, with 17 bases left in between. The CDR3 DNA follows: TGTGCCAGCATTCTAGGGGACCCTGGGAGCAATCAGCCCCAGCATTTT. This encodes CASILGDPGSNQPQHF.

In this sample, this clonotype turned up many times. This chain links TRBV18 with TRBJ1-5, with D unresolved. V lost 0 bases to trimming and J lost 6 bases, with 12 bases between them. CDR1 and CDR2 from the germline V gene are KGHSH and LQKENI. The CDR3 has 15 residues. The chain's CDR3 is CASSPPGSLGQPQHF. The CDR3 DNA reads as TGTGCCAGCTCACCACCGGGTTCGCTGGGTCAGCCCCAGCATTTT.

This clonotype was found many times. The CDR3 DNA reads TGCAGTGCACCGGGACAGGGGGCAGATACGCAGTATTTT. It yields the protein CSAPGQGADTQYF. The J gene is TRBJ2-3, the V gene TRBV20-1, with 11 bases aligning to TRBD1. J lost 4 bases, V lost 6 bases, and 3 bases had no gene match. Looked up from germline, CDR1 is DFQATT and CDR2 is SNEGSKA (reference sequence). This CDR3 contains 13 residues.

This clonotype was found many times. V is TRBV5-1 and J is TRBJ2-2, with D unresolved. There are 16 residues in the CDR3. Germline loops: CDR1 SGHRS, CDR2 YFSETQ. Trimming shortened V by 0 bases and J by 4 bases, and 13 bases separated the two germline ends. As DNA, the CDR3 is TGCGCCAGCAGCTTGGCAGCGACGGCCGGCACCGGGGAGCTGTTTTTT. This sequence encodes CASSLAATAGTGELFF. Looking up the rest from reference TRBV5-1 and TRBJ2-2 gives the full variable domain: KAGVTQTPRYLIKTRGQQVTLSCSPISGHRSVSWYQQTPGQGLQFLFEYFSETQRNKGNFPGRFSGRQFSNSRSEMNVSTLELGDSALYLCASSLAATAGTGELFFGEGSRLTVL.

This clonotype showed up many times. The chain combines TRBV29-1 with TRBJ2-1, with D hard to call. There are 12 residues in the CDR3. Germline V CDR1 and CDR2: SQVTM, ANQGSEA. Trimming cost V 4 bases and J 0 bases, with 4 bases left between them. CDR3 loop: CSVVVSYNEQFF. In nucleotides, the CDR3 is TGCAGCGTTGTTGTCTCCTACAATGAGCAGTTCTTC.

This clonotype was seen ten or more times. The chain carries TRBV6-5 and TRBJ1-5, with 9 bases fitting TRBD1. J lost 5 bases, V lost 3 bases, and 2 bases had no gene match. CDR1 MNHEY and CDR2 SVGAGI come from the germline V gene. This CDR3 is 14 amino acids long. CDR3 residues: CASSYNRGHQPQHF. The CDR3 coding sequence is TGTGCCAGCAGTTATAACAGGGGGCATCAGCCCCAGCATTTT.

The chain uses TRBV7-2 and TRBJ2-7, with 10 positions matching TRBD1. Germline V gives CDR1 SGHTA, CDR2 FQGNSA. This CDR3 region has 19 residues. V trimming: 2 bases; J trimming: 3 bases; junction bases outside the gene matches: 16. CDR3: CASSLISWGQGIENYEQYF. The CDR3 nucleotides read TGTGCCAGCAGCTTAATATCCTGGGGACAGGGGATTGAGAACTACGAGCAGTACTTC.

The rearrangement links TRBV7-9 to TRBJ1-5; 8 bases map to TRBD1. CDR3 length: 15 residues. Germline loops: CDR1 SEHNR, CDR2 FQNEAQ (reference sequence). Trimming cost V 5 bases and J 1 base; bases outside gene matches: 4. The CDR3 sequence is CASSVTGGSNQPQHF. In nucleotides, the CDR3 is TGTGCCAGCAGCGTTACAGGGGGAAGCAATCAGCCCCAGCATTTT.

This clonotype has ten or more counts. The chain has TRBV6-5 and TRBJ1-6; the D is unclear. This CDR3 has 14 residues. The germline V gene has CDR1 MNHEY and CDR2 SVGAGI. V lost 5 bases to trimming and J lost 7 bases, with 12 bases between them. The CDR3 loop reads CASSGTLRNSPLHF. Here the CDR3 DNA reads TGTGCCAGCAGTGGAACCTTAAGAAATTCACCCCTCCACTTT.

This clonotype was detected ten times or more. The V and J genes are TRBV5-1 and TRBJ2-2, with a weak D call TRBD1 (5 bases). V gave up 0 bases and J gave up 6 bases, with 9 bases separating them. This CDR3 contains 14 residues. In germline, CDR1 is SGHRS, CDR2 YFSETQ. CDR3 in amino acids: CASSLGRVPGELFF. The CDR3 nucleotides read TGCGCCAGCAGCTTGGGCAGGGTCCCCGGGGAGCTGTTTTTT.

This clonotype was seen a handful of times. This rearrangement joins TRBV7-2 to TRBJ2-7; D unclear. Looked up from germline, CDR1 is SGHTA and CDR2 is FQGNSA. The length of the CDR3 is 13 residues. V lost 1 base, J lost 3 bases, and 7 bases lay in between. In DNA, the CDR3 is TGTGCCAGCAGCTTAGAGGATTACTACGAGCAGTACTTC. Protein sequence: CASSLEDYYEQYF.

The J gene is TRBJ2-2, the V gene TRBV18, with D perhaps assigned TRBD1 or TRBD2 (5 bases each). Trimming removed 0 bases from V and 4 bases from J, with 9 bases in between. The germline V gene has CDR1 KGHSH and CDR2 LQKENI. CDR3 length: 15 residues. DNA of the CDR3: TGTGCCAGCTCACCACCGTCGGGGCGCACCGGGGAGCTGTTTTTT. As protein: CASSPPSGRTGELFF. The full variable domain, with the rest looked up from reference TRBV18 and TRBJ2-2, is NAGVMQNPRHLVRRRGQEARLRCSPMKGHSHVYWYRQLPEEGLKFMVYLQKENIIDESGMPKERFSAEFPKEGPSILRIQQVVRGDSAAYFCASSPPSGRTGELFFGEGSRLTVL.

This clonotype was detected only a few times. The chain carries TRBV29-1 and TRBJ1-5, with TRBD1 as a possible D gene (5 bases). The V end was cut by 7 bases, the J end by 6 bases, with 13 bases between. This CDR3 is built from 12 residues. CDR1 and CDR2 (germline): SQVTM, ANQGSEA. Written as DNA, the CDR3 is TGCAGCGCCAGGGACGAGGGTCAGCCCCAGCATTTT. This encodes CSARDEGQPQHF.

The chain combines TRBV4-3 with TRBJ2-3; D is unresolved. The length of the CDR3 is 13 residues. Germline V gene lookup returns CDR1 LGHNA and CDR2 YSLEER. V lost 0 bases to trimming and J lost 5 bases, with 6 bases between them. The CDR3 reads CASSQDRGDTQYF. Written as DNA, the CDR3 is TGCGCCAGCAGCCAAGATAGAGGAGATACGCAGTATTTT.